Following are 27 T cell receptor beta chains from one sample sequenced in a study of cytomegalovirus exposure and HLA in healthy donors. In the PCR, 60 Vbeta and 13 Jbeta primers were used. Assay: immunoSEQ multiplex PCR; the TCRdb copy retains only in-frame clones and omits some. Reported are 150,000 or so clones; the ten largest clones contain about 1.5%. Sequencing was done on a sample of PBMCs. These receptors originate from a middle-aged woman in good health and CMV-seropositive.

The V call is TRBV9, the J call TRBJ1-2, with D possibly matching TRBD1 (5 bases). Germline assignment: CDR1 SGDLS and CDR2 YYNGEE. The CDR3 has 18 residues. V was trimmed by 4 bases and J by 0 bases, leaving 22 bases between them. The CDR3 coding sequence is TGTGCCAGCAGCACCCCCCGGAGGGGAGATGGAGCTAACTATGGCTACACCTTC. Protein sequence: CASSTPRRGDGANYGYTF.

Here the CDR3 reads CAIRGAGGLNYSTGELFF. The CDR3 region has the DNA TGTGCCATCAGGGGGGCGGGGGGCCTGAACTACTCCACCGGGGAGCTGTTTTTT. The chain links TRBV10-3 to TRBJ2-2; TRBD2 aligns across 8 bases. Looked up from germline, CDR1 is ENHRY and CDR2 is SYGVKD. The CDR3 extends over 18 amino acids. Trimming cost V 6 bases and J 4 bases; bases outside gene matches: 16.

The chain uses TRBV4-2 and TRBJ2-5; 7 nucleotides line up with TRBD2. V shed 4 bases, J shed 3 bases, and the junction held 8 bases outside the gene matches. CDR3 length equals 15 residues. Germline V CDR1 and CDR2: LGHNA, YNFKEQ. The CDR3 sequence: CASSRASGGKETQYF. The CDR3 DNA reads as TGTGCCAGCAGCCGGGCTAGCGGAGGGAAAGAGACCCAGTACTTC.

The CDR3 bases are TGCGCCAGCAGCCAAGTATACCGGGACAGGGGTATTCGGTACTTC. This codes for CASSQVYRDRGIRYF. The chain recombines TRBV4-1 with TRBJ2-7; the match to TRBD1 covers 10 bases. CDR1 MGHRA and CDR2 YSYEKL come from the germline V gene. J was trimmed by 12 bases and V by 1 base; bases with no gene match: 12. The CDR3 totals 15 residues.

V and J are TRBV10-2 and TRBJ2-5; 9 positions match TRBD1. The length of the CDR3 is 12 residues. Germline V lookup: CDR1 WSHSY, CDR2 SAAADI. DNA of the CDR3: TGCGTTACGGCCGGGACAGGGGAGACCCAGTACTTC. Its protein product is CVTAGTGETQYF.

The chain couples TRBV7-3 to TRBJ1-4; possibly TRBD1 for D (6 bases). This CDR3 spans 13 amino acids. V was pared by 5 bases and J by 5 bases, with 9 bases between. CDR1 and CDR2 from the germline V gene are SGHTA and FQGTGA. CDR3 DNA: TGTGCCAGCAGCCCAGGGGCAAATGAAAAACTGTTTTTT. It encodes CASSPGANEKLFF.

The chain has TRBV30 and TRBJ1-5; maybe TRBD1 (5 bases). V shed 4 bases and J shed 2 bases, with 12 bases lying between them. CDR1 and CDR2 (germline): GTSNPN, SVGIG (reference sequence). This CDR3 is 14 amino acids long. The CDR3 DNA reads as TGTGCCTGGAATCAGGGAGGGGGCAATCAGCCCCAGCATTTT. Residues: CAWNQGGGNQPQHF.

V gene TRBV28 combines with J gene TRBJ2-7; D is unresolved. CDR3 size: 13 residues. CDR1 is MDHEN, CDR2 SYDVKM, per germline. The V end was cut by 2 bases, the J end by 2 bases, with 7 bases between. In DNA, the CDR3 is TGTGCCAGCAGTTTACAGGTCCCCTACGAGCAGTACTTC. It is translated as CASSLQVPYEQYF.

The V and J genes are TRBV7-9 and TRBJ2-7, with a tentative D call TRBD1 (5 bases). Germline CDR1 SEHNR, CDR2 FQNEAQ (reference sequence). Between the trimmed V and J ends, which lost 2 bases and 3 bases, there was a span of 8 bases. The CDR3 has 13 residues. As DNA, the CDR3 is TGTGCCAGCAGCTTAACAGGCCTCTACGAGCAGTACTTC. Protein product: CASSLTGLYEQYF.

This sequence joins TRBV6-1 and TRBJ1-5; D might be TRBD1 (5 bases). In germline, CDR1 is MNHNS, CDR2 SASEGT. V shed 5 bases and J shed 0 bases, with 8 bases lying between them. The length of the CDR3 is 14 residues. The chain's CDR3 is CASSLQDSNQPQHF. The CDR3 coding sequence is TGTGCCAGCAGTTTACAGGATAGCAATCAGCCCCAGCATTTT.

This chain uses TRBV4-1 with TRBJ2-2, with 7 bases identical to TRBD2. J gave up 7 bases and V 4 bases, and 6 bases lay outside the gene matches. The CDR3 is made up of 14 amino acids. Germline lookup yields CDR1 MGHRA and CDR2 YSYEKL. Here the CDR3 reads CASSPLAGDGELFF. CDR3 bases: TGCGCCAGCAGCCCCCTGGCGGGAGACGGGGAGCTGTTTTTT.

The chain employs TRBV19 and TRBJ2-5; TRBD2 is a possible D gene (6 bases). The CDR3 sequence is 14 residues long. V was clipped by 4 bases and J by 6 bases, with 15 bases between them. CDR1 and CDR2 (germline): LNHDA, SQIVND (reference sequence). The CDR3 sequence: CASSTRGGEQTQYF. In DNA form, the CDR3 reads TGTGCCAGTAGTACCCGGGGCGGGGAACAGACCCAGTACTTC.

The rearrangement uses TRBV6-5 and TRBJ2-5, with TRBD2 matching over 13 bases. Germline CDR1 is MNHEY and CDR2 is SVGAGI. CDR3 length: 15 residues. Trimming took 9 bases from V and 3 from J; bases not matched to a gene: 7. The CDR3 DNA is TGTGCCAGGACAGGACTAGCGGGAGAGGAAGAGACCCAGTACTTC. The encoded protein is CARTGLAGEEETQYF.

This rearrangement joins TRBV6-6 to TRBJ2-7; D is ambiguous. The CDR3 sequence is 11 residues long. With 5 bases removed from V and 3 bases from J, the gap between germline ends came to 5 bases. Germline V gene sequence: CDR1 MNHNY, CDR2 SVGAGI (reference sequence). The CDR3, as DNA: TGTGCCAGCAGTGTAGACTACGAGCAGTACTTC. Encoded protein: CASSVDYEQYF.

This chain connects TRBV5-5 to TRBJ2-3; D unclear. Between the trimmed V and J ends, which lost 1 base and 5 bases, there was a span of 11 bases. Germline lookup yields CDR1 SGHKS and CDR2 YYEKEE (reference sequence). The CDR3 extends over 14 amino acids. CDR3 DNA sequence: TGTGCCAGCAGCTTGAACACAGCTGGAGATACGCAGTATTTT. This sequence encodes CASSLNTAGDTQYF.

CDR3 sequence: CAWIPTGISGANVLTF. CDR3 nucleotides: TGTGCCTGGATCCCGACAGGTATCTCTGGGGCCAACGTCCTGACTTTC. The V and J genes are TRBV30 and TRBJ2-6, with D possibly TRBD1 on 6 matching bases. In germline, CDR1 is GTSNPN, CDR2 SVGIG (reference sequence). V lost 4 bases and J lost 0, with 13 bases in between. The CDR3 spans 16 residues.

The chain links TRBV11-2 to TRBJ1-1, with D possibly TRBD1 on 5 matching bases. The germline V gene has CDR1 SGHAT and CDR2 FQNNGV. With 1 base removed from V and 4 bases from J, the gap between germline ends came to 7 bases. The CDR3 runs to 13 residues. CDR3 coding DNA: TGTGCCAGCAGCTTAGGGAGGGGCACTGAAGCTTTCTTT. Residues: CASSLGRGTEAFF.

The chain is built from TRBV27 and TRBJ1-2; no clear D. The CDR3 has 17 amino acids. Trimming removed 3 bases at V and 4 bases at J, with 21 bases between. From germline, CDR1 is MNHEY and CDR2 SMNVEV (reference sequence). The CDR3 coding sequence is TGTGCCAGCAGTTTGGACGGTCTGTCGAGGGAAGGCTATGGCTACACCTTC. This codes for CASSLDGLSREGYGYTF.

Details on this clone: The same CDR3 arises from other DNA sequences in this sample as well. The chain carries TRBV7-9 and TRBJ2-3; tentatively, D is TRBD2 (5 bases). V was cut by 5 bases and J by 2 bases, with 11 bases left in between. This CDR3 spans 14 amino acids. Germline CDR1 SEHNR, CDR2 FQNEAQ (reference sequence). The CDR3 protein is CASSPSGNTDTQYF. The CDR3 DNA sequence: TGTGCCAGCAGCCCAAGCGGTAACACAGATACGCAGTATTTT.

J is TRBJ2-7 and V is TRBV19; D may be TRBD2 (6 bases). Trimming stripped 4 bases from V and 7 bases from J, with 17 bases between. The germline CDR1 and CDR2 sequences are LNHDA and SQIVND (reference sequence). This CDR3 has 14 residues. The CDR3, as DNA: TGTGCCAGTAGTACCGGGACTCCCGGGGGAGAGCAGTACTTC. Encoded protein: CASSTGTPGGEQYF.

The chain is built from TRBV11-2 and TRBJ1-2; weak D call: TRBD1 (5 bases). The CDR3 spans 14 residues. Germline V lookup: CDR1 SGHAT, CDR2 FQNNGV. Trimming removed 2 bases at V and 7 bases at J, with 14 bases between. The CDR3 nucleotides read TGTGCCAGCAGCTTACTCGGCAGGGCAACTGGCTACACCTTC. Translated, it gives CASSLLGRATGYTF.

The V gene is TRBV7-8, the J gene TRBJ1-4, with a tentative D call TRBD1 (5 bases). The length of the CDR3 is 16 residues. Trimming cost V 8 bases and J 2 bases, with 18 bases left between them. From germline, CDR1 is SGHVS and CDR2 FQNEAQ. The CDR3 region has the DNA TGTGCCAGCGGGGGGGACTTGAGGGTTACTAATGAAAAACTGTTTTTT. Amino acid sequence: CASGGDLRVTNEKLFF. The whole variable domain, filled in from reference TRBV7-8 and TRBJ1-4, reads GAGVSQSPRYKVAKRGQDVALRCDPISGHVSLFWYQQALGQGPEFLTYFQNEAQLDKSGLPSDRFFAERPEGSVSTLKIQRTQQEDSAVYLCASGGDLRVTNEKLFFGSGTQLSVL.

The genes are TRBV6-4 and TRBJ2-1, with TRBD2 identical over 11 bases. The junction had 22 bases not matched to a gene; V was cut back by 2 bases and J by 7 bases. The CDR3 spans 21 residues. Germline V CDR1 and CDR2: MRHNA, SNTAGT. The CDR3 coding sequence is TGTGCCAGCAGTGACCAGGGCTTAGCCTTCCCGGGACTAGCGGACAGAAATGAGCAGTTCTTC. It translates to CASSDQGLAFPGLADRNEQFF.

J is TRBJ1-4 and V is TRBV25-1; no definite D call. Germline CDR1 is MGHDK and CDR2 is SYGVNS. The V and J ends lost 6 bases and 8 bases respectively, with 16 bases between them. CDR3 length: 14 residues. The CDR3 DNA is TGTGCCAGCAGCGGAAGACGGGTTTACGAAAAACTGTTTTTT. The encoded protein is CASSGRRVYEKLFF.

This rearrangement joins TRBV9 to TRBJ2-5; tentatively, D is TRBD1 (6 bases). Germline values: CDR1 SGDLS, CDR2 YYNGEE. The germline V and J ends were trimmed by 7 bases and 1 base, with 8 bases remaining between them. The CDR3 sequence is 12 residues long. The CDR3 region is CASGGPQETQYF. The CDR3, as DNA: TGTGCCAGCGGGGGCCCCCAAGAGACCCAGTACTTC.

The rearrangement links TRBV19 to TRBJ2-3; 7 bases match TRBD2. CDR1 and CDR2 from the germline V gene are LNHDA and SQIVND (reference sequence). V dropped 6 bases and J dropped 2; count of bases not matched to a gene: 14. The CDR3 has 17 residues. The CDR3 loop is CASSLGGRGSYTDTQYF. CDR3 nucleotide sequence: TGTGCCAGTAGCTTGGGGGGGAGAGGATCCTACACAGATACGCAGTATTTT.

The chain couples TRBV11-2 to TRBJ2-7; 9 bases are a match to TRBD2. This CDR3 contains 15 residues. Germline lookup yields CDR1 SGHAT and CDR2 FQNNGV. V lost 2 bases, J lost 2 bases, and 4 bases stayed unmatched. The CDR3, as DNA: TGTGCCAGCAGCTTATCTAGCGGGATTACCTACGAGCAGTACTTC. Encoded protein: CASSLSSGITYEQYF.